The 3 T cell receptor beta chains listed next were all sequenced from one sample in a study of blood T cell repertoires in COVID-19. Data came from immunoSEQ multiplex PCR; TCRdb stores just in-frame clones and leaves some out. The sample lists over 120,000 clones; 88% were seen once. Input material: peripheral blood. The receptor source for this set is a man aged 65 to 79 with acute or convalescent COVID-19.

The chain couples TRBV5-6 to TRBJ1-2; the D gene is possibly TRBD1 (5 bases). Trimming left V 0 bases short and J 4 bases short, with 10 bases between. CDR1 SGHDT and CDR2 YYEEEE come from the germline V gene. The CDR3 loop spans 14 amino acids. The CDR3 spells CASSLVGGGYGYTF. The CDR3 coding sequence is TGTGCCAGCAGCTTGGTGGGGGGAGGCTATGGCTACACCTTC.

The chain uses TRBV5-1 and TRBJ1-1; 7 bases agree with TRBD1. This CDR3 contains 14 residues. V shed 6 bases and J 1 base; nucleotides not matched to a gene: 6. In germline, CDR1 is SGHRS, CDR2 YFSETQ. The CDR3 DNA is TGCGCCAGCACGGCCGGGACAGCGAACACTGAAGCTTTCTTT. Its translation is CASTAGTANTEAFF.

This chain uses TRBV30 with TRBJ1-1, with 8 nucleotides matching TRBD1. The CDR3 has 13 residues. Germline CDR1 reads GTSNPN; CDR2 reads SVGIG (reference sequence). V shed 5 bases, J shed 1 base, and the junction held 3 bases outside the gene matches. CDR3 nucleotides: TGTGCCTGGGACAGGGGCGAGAACACTGAAGCTTTCTTT. Amino acid sequence: CAWDRGENTEAFF.